Shown below are 13 T cell receptor beta chains from a single sample sequenced in a study of cytomegalovirus exposure and HLA in healthy donors. Some clones are missing from TCRdb's copy, which holds only in-frame ones; the method was immunoSEQ multiplex PCR. The table lists over 200,000 clones, 88% of them singletons, with approximately 2.9% in the top ten. The sample taken for sequencing was PBMCs. These TCRs come from a woman under 30 in good health and CMV-seronegative.

In nucleotides, the CDR3 is TGTGCCAGCAGGACAGGGGAGGCAAACACCATATATTTT. Encoded protein: CASRTGEANTIYF. The chain is built from TRBV6-5 and TRBJ1-3; 8 nucleotides align to TRBD1. Germline V gene data show CDR1 as MNHEY and CDR2 as SVGAGI. CDR3 length: 13 residues. V was clipped by 6 bases and J by 6 bases; unmatched bases: 4.

CDR3 sequence reads: CASSYSNQGNTEAFF. The CDR3 DNA sequence: TGTGCCAGCAGTTACTCGAACCAGGGTAACACTGAAGCTTTCTTT. The gene calls are TRBV6-5 and TRBJ1-1, with D perhaps matching TRBD1 (5 bases). V lost 0 bases, J lost 2 bases, and 10 bases lay in between. Germline CDR1 is MNHEY and CDR2 is SVGAGI. The CDR3 contains 15 residues.

The sample holds a few counts of this clone. The chain recombines TRBV11-2 with TRBJ2-7, with TRBD2 as a possible D gene (6 bases). The germline V and J ends were trimmed by 2 bases and 4 bases, with 15 bases remaining between them. Germline V gene sequence: CDR1 SGHAT, CDR2 FQNNGV. This CDR3 contains 15 residues. In nucleotides, the CDR3 is TGTGCCAGCAGCTTAATGTGGCGGGACGGGTACGAGCAGTACTTC. Translation gives CASSLMWRDGYEQYF. The full variable domain, its missing parts supplied by reference TRBV11-2 and TRBJ2-7, is EAGVAQSPRYKIIEKRQSVAFWCNPISGHATLYWYQQILGQGPKLLIQFQNNGVVDDSQLPKDRFSAERLKGVDSTLKIQPAKLEDSAVYLCASSLMWRDGYEQYFGPGTRLTVT.

This rearrangement joins TRBV2 to TRBJ2-1, with 9 bases lining up with TRBD2. The CDR3 extends over 13 amino acids. V lost 7 bases and J lost 4; bases outside the gene matches: 2. Germline CDR1 and CDR2: SNHLY and FYNNEI. The CDR3 DNA sequence: TGTGCCAGCACTCTAGCGGGATACAATGAGCAGTTCTTC. This translates into CASTLAGYNEQFF.

This chain uses TRBV6-1 with TRBJ1-4, with 8 bases fitting TRBD1. Trimming removed 4 bases from V and 8 bases from J; junction bases left unmatched: 6. There are 14 residues in the CDR3. Germline CDR1 and CDR2: MNHNS and SASEGT. Here the CDR3 DNA reads TGTGCCAGCAGTGTGAGGGACAGGTCGGAAAAACTGTTTTTT. Amino acid sequence: CASSVRDRSEKLFF.

The chain couples TRBV9 to TRBJ2-1; 7 nucleotides agree with TRBD2. J lost 7 bases, V lost 3 bases, and 10 bases had no gene match. Looked up from germline, CDR1 is SGDLS and CDR2 is YYNGEE. The CDR3 extends over 15 amino acids. Written as DNA, the CDR3 is TGTGCCAGCAGCGCTGGGGGGGGAGGAAGGAATGAGCAGTTCTTC. This codes for CASSAGGGGRNEQFF. Together with reference TRBV9 and TRBJ2-1, the CDR3 gives the full variable domain: DSGVTQTPKHLITATGQRVTLRCSPRSGDLSVYWYQQSLDQGLQFLIQYYNGEERAKGNILERFSAQQFPDLHSELNLSSLELGDSALYFCASSAGGGGRNEQFFGPGTRLTVL.

CDR3 DNA: TGTGCCACCAGCAGCGGCAGCGTCCAAGAGACCCAGTACTTC. Translated, it gives CATSSGSVQETQYF. V gene TRBV15 combines with J gene TRBJ2-5, with D hard to call. V lost 3 bases and J lost 1, with 9 bases in between. Germline V gene sequence: CDR1 LNHNV, CDR2 YYDKDF (reference sequence). The CDR3 extends over 14 amino acids.

The chain recombines TRBV19 with TRBJ2-6; 7 nucleotides agree with TRBD1. The CDR3 length is 17 residues. The V gene end was trimmed by 2 bases and the J gene end by 4 bases; junction bases not matched to a gene: 8. Germline CDR1 and CDR2: LNHDA and SQIVND (reference sequence). The CDR3 spells CASSIQATGWGANVLTF. The CDR3 nucleotides read TGTGCCAGTAGTATACAAGCGACAGGGTGGGGGGCCAACGTCCTGACTTTC.

In DNA, the CDR3 is TGTGCCTGGAGTATAAGGGGTGGGTATCCCCGAGCTTTCTTT. Protein product: CAWSIRGGYPRAFF. The J gene is TRBJ1-1, the V gene TRBV30; TRBD1 is a possible D gene (5 bases). The CDR3 consists of 14 residues. V shed 2 bases and J shed 10 bases, with 20 bases lying between them. CDR1 and CDR2 (germline): GTSNPN, SVGIG (reference sequence).

V usage is TRBV30 and J usage is TRBJ2-1; 11 nucleotides align to TRBD2. The CDR3 is 15 amino acids. Looked up from germline, CDR1 is GTSNPN and CDR2 is SVGIG (reference sequence). The CDR3 DNA reads TGTGCGCGGACTAGCGGGTCTAGCTCCTACAATGAGCAGTTCTTC. Its translation is CARTSGSSSYNEQFF.

The CDR3 DNA follows: TGTGCCAGCAGATTAAGACTAGCGAGCAACAATGAGCAGTTCTTC. It yields the protein CASRLRLASNNEQFF. The chain carries TRBV6-1 and TRBJ2-1, with 8 bases lining up with TRBD2. CDR3 size: 15 residues. Germline V lookup: CDR1 MNHNS, CDR2 SASEGT. J gave up 5 bases and V 6 bases, and 9 bases lay outside the gene matches.

V usage is TRBV6-5 and J usage is TRBJ2-4; D not certain. Germline loops: CDR1 MNHEY, CDR2 SVGAGI. This CDR3 spans 12 amino acids. Trimming took off 6 bases at V and 9 bases at J, with 12 bases between the two ends. The CDR3 region is CASSHPTGIQYF. CDR3 nucleotide sequence: TGTGCCAGCAGCCACCCCACTGGCATTCAGTACTTC.

This chain connects TRBV29-1 to TRBJ2-3, with 10 nucleotides matching TRBD1. Per germline, CDR1 SQVTM and CDR2 ANQGSEA. J was trimmed by 5 bases and V by 7 bases; bases with no gene match: 9. This CDR3 is built from 14 residues. The CDR3 protein is CSAGGGQGEDTQYF. For the CDR3, the DNA is TGCAGCGCGGGCGGCGGACAGGGGGAAGATACGCAGTATTTT.